This T cell receptor beta chain was sequenced for a study of blood T cells in healthy people across ages. For the second PCR, which ran for about 6 to 11 cycles, a sample-barcoded 5' primer and a J-beta primer mix were used. TCRdb processed the 5' RACE reads anew with MiXCR; each CDR3 protein has one entry. The table includes around 1,500,000 distinct CDR3 sequences, 28% detected once. Germline values: CDR1 LGHDT, CDR2 YNNKEL (reference sequence). This CDR3 has 16 residues. The V gene end was trimmed by 3 bases and the J gene end by 8 bases; junction bases not matched to a gene: 12. Individuals who donated were healthy Caucasians from Russia aged roughly 6 to 95.

Sequenced: blood. This chain joins TRBV3-1 and TRBJ2-3; TRBD2 agrees at 9 bases. This TCR was sampled from a woman in her twenties or thirties in good health. CDR3 sequence reads: CASSQRGGPLSGTQYF. The CDR3 DNA sequence: TGTGCCAGCAGCCAGCGGGGGGGGCCCCTCTCAGGTACGCAGTATTTT.